A selection of T cell receptor beta chains follows, all from one sample in a study of blood T cell repertoires in COVID-19. The method was immunoSEQ multiplex PCR; TCRdb's version includes in-frame clones alone and lacks a portion of them. Among 150,000 to 200,000 clones listed, roughly 80% were seen once. Sequencing input: peripheral blood. Receptors were obtained from a woman under 40 with acute or convalescent COVID-19. CDR3s leave out the opening cysteine and the closing phenylalanine or tryptophan. Rows give clone size only sometimes, using once, few, many, or a class for an expanded clone.

>TRBV7-6|.|TRBJ2-7
ASSLAGLAGGTYEQY
>TRBV19|.|TRBJ1-1
ASTAYLRTEAF
>TRBV12-3/TRBV12-4|once|TRBJ1-1
ASSLRGGTEAF
>TRBV19|.|TRBJ2-7
ASRPTPRDRSHEQY
>TRBV7-6|.|TRBJ2-1
ASSFSDSNGDEQF
>TRBV30|.|TRBJ2-3
AWTLGLAGTDTQY
>TRBV27|.|TRBJ2-3
ASSPYYDRTDTQY
>TRBV7-2|.|TRBJ2-1
ASSPIRGEQF
>TRBV9|once|TRBJ1-1
ASSPFRTGGGTEAF
>TRBV6-6|.|TRBJ2-7
ASSYATRTAEGGQY
>TRBV10-1|.|TRBJ2-5
ASSPGELHQETQY
>TRBV7-8|.|.
ASSPGDRQPQY
>TRBV19|.|TRBJ2-7
ASSHAGQRYEQY
>TRBV27|once|TRBJ2-1
ASSWNHLAGYRNEQF
>TRBV7-2|few|TRBJ2-3
ASSLAPTEAGGVTDTQY
>TRBV28|.|TRBJ1-1
ASSTNRGTEAF
>TRBV2|.|TRBJ2-3
ASNRVGPTDTQY
>TRBV21-1|.|TRBJ2-1
ASSKRRVTPYNEQF
>TRBV10-2|.|TRBJ1-6
ASTGAAGGFDSPLH
>TRBV18|once|TRBJ1-3
ASSPIEWTAGNTIY
>TRBV11-2|.|TRBJ2-5
ASSPTSGQETQY
>TRBV7-3|.|TRBJ1-3
ASSKADSGNTIY
>TRBV5-1|.|TRBJ2-7
ASSQTGTYEQY
>TRBV14|.|TRBJ2-7
ASSQARRWSHEQY
>TRBV9|.|TRBJ2-3
ASSGISGSTDTQY
>TRBV7-9|.|TRBJ2-1
ASSLAGSSNEQF
>TRBV25-1|.|TRBJ1-1
ASNRDRGTEAF
>TRBV28|once|TRBJ2-7
ASSRMNPSRGSFEQY
>TRBV6-6|once|TRBJ1-5
ASSPTGLHQPQH
>TRBV30|.|TRBJ2-4
AWETGNAKNIQY
>TRBV11-3|once|TRBJ1-1
ASSFSGVNTEAF
>TRBV21-1|.|TRBJ1-3
ASSKGAHRTAEGNTIY
>TRBV5-8|.|TRBJ1-5
ASSDNRETQPQH
>TRBV7-8|.|TRBJ2-3
ASSLGAIGGDTQY
>TRBV4-3|once|TRBJ2-3
ASSQDLRRGGLIDTQY
>TRBV7-9|once|TRBJ2-5
ASSRWGMETQY
>TRBV7-9|.|TRBJ2-3
ASSLYGGRNRDTQY
>TRBV28|.|TRBJ1-2
ASRSPGFAYGYT
>TRBV3-1/TRBV3-2|few|TRBJ2-1
ASSQAGQGYNEQF
>TRBV27|.|TRBJ1-1
ASSRPPGNTEAF
>TRBV15|.|TRBJ2-2
ATSRDRDISTGELF
>TRBV19|once|TRBJ1-5
ASTRYRENQPQH
>TRBV3-1/TRBV3-2|.|TRBJ1-2
ASSQGGGDGYT